The rows below give T cell receptor beta chains drawn from one sample of a study of control samples from healthy donors and cancer patients. The method was immunoSEQ multiplex PCR; TCRdb's version includes in-frame clones alone and lacks a portion of them. The top ten clones hold about an eighth of a sample with 250,000 to 300,000 clones, 82% of them seen once. Sequences were obtained from PBMCs. The receptors here all came from a woman aged 60-75 years with lung cancer. CDR3s include the opening cysteine and the closing phenylalanine or tryptophan. The D gene is left open where the match is weak. Rows give clone size only sometimes, using once, few, many, or a class for an expanded clone.

J,length,D,V,size,DNA,CDR3
TRBJ1-1,13,.,TRBV6-5,.,TGTGCCAGCAGGCACCGGGACCCCGAAAAAGCTTTCTTT,CASRHRDPEKAFF
TRBJ2-5,13,.,TRBV15,.,TGTGCCACCAGCAGAAACACAGAAGAGACCCAGTACTTC,CATSRNTEETQYF
TRBJ1-3,14,.,TRBV6-2/TRBV6-3,.,TGTGCCAGCAGTTACTTCAGGGCTGGAAACACCATATATTTT,CASSYFRAGNTIYF
TRBJ2-1,14,.,TRBV7-9,.,TGTGCCAGCAGCTTAGGCGGTTCATTCGATGAGCAGTTCTTC,CASSLGGSFDEQFF
TRBJ2-1,16,TRBD2,TRBV5-1,.,TGCGCCAGCAGAGAAGCGGGAGGGAGCTCCTACAATGAGCAGTTCTTC,CASREAGGSSYNEQFF
TRBJ1-1,15,.,TRBV9,.,TGTGCCAGCAGCGTAGAGGCAGGCCAGGGGACTGAAGCTTTCTTT,CASSVEAGQGTEAFF
TRBJ2-3,16,TRBD2,TRBV5-1,.,TGCGCCAGCAGCTTGGGAGGACTAGCGGATACAGATACGCAGTATTTT,CASSLGGLADTDTQYF
TRBJ2-7,15,.,TRBV19,once,TGTGCCAGTAGTATCATCGGGACGCAGTCCTACGAGCAGTACTTC,CASSIIGTQSYEQYF
TRBJ2-1,11,.,TRBV29-1,.,TGCAGCGTGAACAGGTACAATGAGCAGTTCTTC,CSVNRYNEQFF
TRBJ1-1,13,.,TRBV5-6,.,TGTGCCAGCAGCTTTCGGAGGGTGGACAAAGCTTTCTTT,CASSFRRVDKAFF
TRBJ2-1,15,.,TRBV5-1,.,TGCGCCAGCAGCTTGGTCTCTGAGGGGAAATATGAGCAGTTCTTC,CASSLVSEGKYEQFF
TRBJ2-5,14,TRBD2,TRBV7-7,.,TGTGCCAGCAGTTCAGGACTAGCGGACGAGACCCAGTACTTC,CASSSGLADETQYF
TRBJ2-7,16,TRBD2,TRBV7-7,.,TGTGCTAGCAGCCCCGGAAGGTCCTCGGGGGGGTACGAGCAGTACTTC,CASSPGRSSGGYEQYF
TRBJ2-5,16,TRBD1,TRBV6-2/TRBV6-3,.,TGTGCCTGCAGTTTCGGGACCGGGACAGGGGAGGAGACCCAGTACTTC,CACSFGTGTGEETQYF
TRBJ2-3,18,TRBD2,TRBV28,.,TGTGCCAGCAGTTCCGGTCCGACTAGCGGGAGTTTTGCAGATACGCAGTATTTT,CASSSGPTSGSFADTQYF
TRBJ1-1,14,TRBD1,TRBV7-8,.,TGTGCCAGCAGCCACCTCAGGGGGGACACTGAAGCTTTCTTT,CASSHLRGDTEAFF
TRBJ2-1,15,TRBD2,TRBV6-5,.,TGTGCCAGCAGTTCTAGCGGGAGCTCCTACAATGAGCAGTTCTTC,CASSSSGSSYNEQFF
TRBJ2-3,14,.,TRBV6-5,.,TGTGCCAGCCTCGGCAGGGGGGTGGTTGATACGCAGTATTTT,CASLGRGVVDTQYF
TRBJ2-2,14,.,TRBV10-1,.,TGCGCCAGCAGTGGCAGGACGAACACCGGGGAGCTGTTTTTT,CASSGRTNTGELFF
TRBJ2-3,13,.,TRBV5-6,.,TGTGCCAGCAGCTCAGGGAACACAGATACGCAGTATTTT,CASSSGNTDTQYF
TRBJ1-6,15,.,TRBV5-1,.,TGCGCCAGCAGCCCTTTTGCGGGGGAACCTTCACCCCTCCACTTT,CASSPFAGEPSPLHF
TRBJ2-2,15,TRBD2,TRBV2,.,TGTGCCAGCGGTCGGAGCGGGAGGTACACCGGGGAGCTGTTTTTT,CASGRSGRYTGELFF
TRBJ1-5,13,.,TRBV12-3/TRBV12-4,.,TGTGCCAGCAGTTTAGCCCCGTATCAGCCCCAGCATTTT,CASSLAPYQPQHF
TRBJ2-2,13,.,TRBV14,once,TGTGCCAGCAGCCAGGGGAACACCGGGGAGCTGTTTTTT,CASSQGNTGELFF
TRBJ2-1,15,TRBD2,TRBV3-1/TRBV3-2,.,TGTGCCAGCAGCCAAGACCCGGGGGGGCACAATGAGCAGTTCTTC,CASSQDPGGHNEQFF
TRBJ2-5,14,TRBD2,TRBV25-1,.,TGTGCCAGCAGCTTGCGGGGGGCTGGGGAGACCCAGTACTTC,CASSLRGAGETQYF
TRBJ2-3,14,.,TRBV6-5,.,TGTGCCAGCAGTCGTCGGGACTCCACAGATACGCAGTATTTT,CASSRRDSTDTQYF
TRBJ1-6,13,.,TRBV3-1/TRBV3-2,.,TGTGCCAGCAGCCAAGTGGCAGGTTCACCCCTCCACTTT,CASSQVAGSPLHF
TRBJ2-5,14,.,TRBV5-1,.,TGCGCCAGCAGCTTCGGGACTCGCGAAGAGACCCAGTACTTC,CASSFGTREETQYF
TRBJ2-7,15,.,TRBV6-1,.,TGTGCCAGCAGTGAATACGCCCGGCCGACCTACGAGCAGTACTTC,CASSEYARPTYEQYF
TRBJ2-3,14,TRBD2,TRBV28,few,TGTGCCAGCAACTCGGGGGGGGGCACAGATACGCAGTATTTT,CASNSGGGTDTQYF
TRBJ1-3,15,.,TRBV6-1,.,TGTGCCAGCAGTGAAGTAGGGGCTGGGGGAAACACCATATATTTT,CASSEVGAGGNTIYF
TRBJ2-7,15,TRBD2,TRBV5-4,.,TGTGCCAGCAGCTTGGAAGCGGGAGGGCCCTACGAGCAGTACTTC,CASSLEAGGPYEQYF
TRBJ1-1,13,.,TRBV3-1/TRBV3-2,.,TGTGCCACCACCTATACTGGGAACACTGAAGCTTTCTTT,CATTYTGNTEAFF
TRBJ1-2,15,TRBD1,TRBV28,.,TGTGCCAGCAGCTGGCCCCCAGGGGGCGCCTATGGCTACACCTTC,CASSWPPGGAYGYTF
TRBJ1-1,13,.,TRBV7-9,.,TGTGCCAGCAGCGACACCTGGGACACTGAAGCTTTCTTT,CASSDTWDTEAFF
TRBJ1-1,12,.,TRBV10-2,.,TGCGCCACCAAGGGAGGCGGCACTGAAGCTTTCTTT,CATKGGGTEAFF
TRBJ2-1,17,TRBD2,TRBV19,.,TGTGCCAGTAGTAAGGGACTAGCGGGAGGTCCAGACAATGAGCAGTTCTTC,CASSKGLAGGPDNEQFF
TRBJ2-5,11,.,TRBV18,.,TGTGCCAGCTCGGACCAAGAGACCCAGTACTTC,CASSDQETQYF
TRBJ2-6,14,.,TRBV19,.,TGTGCCAGTAGTACAGTGCGTCGGGCCAACGTCCTGACTTTC,CASSTVRRANVLTF
TRBJ2-5,12,.,TRBV7-3,few,TGTGCCAGCAGCCCAGGTCAAGAGACCCAGTACTTC,CASSPGQETQYF
TRBJ2-3,15,.,TRBV10-3,.,TGTGCCATCAGTGAGTCGACCAGGTTAGGAGATACGCAGTATTTT,CAISESTRLGDTQYF
TRBJ1-1,13,.,TRBV30,.,TGTGCCTGGAGTGGACAGCCGAACACTGAAGCTTTCTTT,CAWSGQPNTEAFF
TRBJ1-6,15,TRBD1,TRBV10-1,.,TGCGCCAGCAGTGAACGGACAGGGGGGGATTCACCCCTCCACTTT,CASSERTGGDSPLHF
TRBJ1-5,13,.,TRBV11-2,.,TGTGCCAGCTCCGGGTATGGCAATCAGCCCCAGCATTTT,CASSGYGNQPQHF
TRBJ2-2,18,.,TRBV7-3,.,TGTGCCAGCAGCTTAAGTGGTTGGGGCTCGTCGAACACCGGGGAGCTGTTTTTT,CASSLSGWGSSNTGELFF
TRBJ2-5,13,.,TRBV7-2,once,TGTGCCAGCAGCCCTGAGGTCCAAGAGACCCAGTACTTC,CASSPEVQETQYF
TRBJ2-5,15,TRBD2,TRBV11-3,.,TGTGCCAGCAGCCCTAGCGGGGGGGCCCGGGAGACCCAGTACTTC,CASSPSGGARETQYF